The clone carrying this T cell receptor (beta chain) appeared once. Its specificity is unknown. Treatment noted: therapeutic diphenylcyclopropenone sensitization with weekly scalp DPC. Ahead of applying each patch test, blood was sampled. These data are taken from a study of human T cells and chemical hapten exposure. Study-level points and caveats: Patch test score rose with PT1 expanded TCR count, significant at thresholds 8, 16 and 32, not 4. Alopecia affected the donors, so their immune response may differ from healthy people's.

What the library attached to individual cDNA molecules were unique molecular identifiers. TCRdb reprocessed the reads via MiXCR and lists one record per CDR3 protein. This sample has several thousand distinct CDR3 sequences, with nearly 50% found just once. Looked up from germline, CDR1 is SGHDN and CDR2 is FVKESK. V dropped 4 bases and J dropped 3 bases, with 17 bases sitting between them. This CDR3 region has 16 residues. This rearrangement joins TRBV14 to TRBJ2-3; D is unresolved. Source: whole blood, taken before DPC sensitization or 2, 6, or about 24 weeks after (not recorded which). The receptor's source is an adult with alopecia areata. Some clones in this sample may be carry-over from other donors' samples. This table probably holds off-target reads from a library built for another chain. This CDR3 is CASSPGRPGGTDTQYF. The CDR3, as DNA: TGTGCCAGCAGCCCCGGACGGCCAGGTGGGACAGATACGCAGTATTTT.